This passage covers 27 T cell receptor beta chains from one sample sequenced in a study of T cell responses to AZD1222 COVID-19 vaccine. Sequencing was performed with immunoSEQ multiplex PCR; in TCRdb, only in-frame clones are kept and a portion is missing. The sample holds around 140,000 clones, 85% to 95% seen once. This specimen consisted of peripheral blood, obtained after recovery from COVID-19. These receptor sequences come from an adult who had recovered from COVID-19.

The chain uses TRBV10-3 and TRBJ1-3; 9 positions match TRBD1. CDR3 length: 19 residues. In germline, CDR1 is ENHRY, CDR2 SYGVKD. Trimming took 2 bases from V and 0 from J; bases not matched to a gene: 11. The CDR3 bases are TGTGCCATCAGTGAGCCGACGGGACAGGGTACCATCTCTGGAAACACCATATATTTT. Protein sequence: CAISEPTGQGTISGNTIYF.

This chain connects TRBV19 to TRBJ1-2; unclear D gene. This CDR3 contains 13 residues. Germline V gene sequence: CDR1 LNHDA, CDR2 SQIVND (reference sequence). The ends were cut back, 3 bases at V and 3 bases at J, with 8 bases in the middle. The CDR3 spells CASSMGPDYGYTF. The DNA of the CDR3 is TGTGCCAGTAGTATGGGTCCAGACTATGGCTACACCTTC.

The CDR3 here is CASSLGGLTSGYEQYF. The CDR3 DNA reads TGTGCCAGCAGCTTAGGAGGTCTGACTAGCGGCTACGAGCAGTACTTC. The chain employs TRBV7-2 and TRBJ2-7; the match to TRBD2 covers 9 bases. V shed 1 base, J shed 3 bases, and the junction held 7 bases outside the gene matches. CDR3 length: 16 residues. CDR1 and CDR2 (germline): SGHTA, FQGNSA. Complete variable domain (other parts from reference TRBV7-2 and TRBJ2-7): GAGVSQSPSNKVTEKGKDVELRCDPISGHTALYWYRQSLGQGLEFLIYFQGNSAPDKSGLPSDRFSAERTGGSVSTLTIQRTQQEDSAVYLCASSLGGLTSGYEQYFGPGTRLTVT.

This clone was detected a few times. This chain uses TRBV19 with TRBJ1-4; D unresolved. Germline CDR1 and CDR2: LNHDA and SQIVND (reference sequence). With 7 bases removed from V and 8 bases from J, the gap between germline ends came to 14 bases. This CDR3 has 13 residues. CDR3 residues: CASISAGREKLFF. In DNA, the CDR3 is TGTGCCAGTATCTCCGCCGGACGCGAAAAACTGTTTTTT.

This clone was seen more than once but under ten times. This chain connects TRBV7-9 to TRBJ1-1; unclear D gene. The CDR3 contains 15 residues. V was trimmed by 1 base and J by 1 base, leaving 10 bases between them. Per the germline V gene, CDR1 is SEHNR and CDR2 is FQNEAQ (reference sequence). The CDR3 bases are TGTGCCAGCAGCTTAGAGGAGGGCGGGAACACTGAAGCTTTCTTT. Its protein product is CASSLEEGGNTEAFF. Together with reference TRBV7-9 and TRBJ1-1, the CDR3 gives the full variable domain: DTGVSQNPRHKITKRGQNVTFRCDPISEHNRLYWYRQTLGQGPEFLTYFQNEAQLEKSRLLSDRFSAERPKGSFSTLEIQRTEQGDSAMYLCASSLEEGGNTEAFFGQGTRLTVV.

The rearrangement uses TRBV11-2 and TRBJ1-4, with 11 bases aligning to TRBD1. The CDR3 loop spans 14 amino acids. V lost 5 bases and J lost 7; bases outside the gene matches: 3. Per germline, CDR1 SGHAT and CDR2 FQNNGV. CDR3 amino acids: CASSPGTGGEKLFF. DNA for the CDR3: TGTGCCAGCAGCCCGGGGACAGGGGGTGAAAAACTGTTTTTT.

This chain connects TRBV11-2 to TRBJ2-1, with D possibly being TRBD2 (5 bases). V gave up 1 base and J gave up 3 bases, with 16 bases separating them. The CDR3 runs 17 residues. Per the germline V gene, CDR1 is SGHAT and CDR2 is FQNNGV. For the CDR3, the DNA is TGTGCCAGCAGCTTAGCAGTAGAGCGGTTATTCTACAATGAGCAGTTCTTC. Protein: CASSLAVERLFYNEQFF.

The rearrangement links TRBV19 to TRBJ2-1; D is perhaps TRBD1 or TRBD2 (7 bases each). This CDR3 has 17 residues. V gave up 3 bases and J gave up 6 bases, with 21 bases separating them. The germline V gene encodes CDR1 LNHDA and CDR2 SQIVND (reference sequence). The CDR3 sequence: CASSIPVDREGGNEQFF. CDR3 coding DNA: TGTGCCAGTAGTATCCCCGTCGACAGGGAGGGGGGCAATGAGCAGTTCTTC. Full variable domain (remainder filled in from reference TRBV19 and TRBJ2-1): DGGITQSPKYLFRKEGQNVTLSCEQNLNHDAMYWYRQDPGQGLRLIYYSQIVNDFQKGDIAEGYSVSREKKESFPLTVTSAQKNPTAFYLCASSIPVDREGGNEQFFGPGTRLTVL.

This clone occurred a few times. The chain carries TRBV4-1 and TRBJ2-5; no firm D call. The ends were cut back, 0 bases at V and 5 bases at J, with 4 bases in the middle. Looked up from germline, CDR1 is MGHRA and CDR2 is YSYEKL. This CDR3 has 12 amino acids. The CDR3 reads CASSQEGETQYF. The DNA for the CDR3 is TGCGCCAGCAGCCAAGAAGGGGAGACCCAGTACTTC.

This chain connects TRBV7-3 to TRBJ2-1, with 11 nucleotides matching TRBD2. Germline assignment: CDR1 SGHTA and CDR2 FQGTGA. The junction had 3 bases not matched to a gene; V was cut back by 0 bases and J by 8 bases. The CDR3 consists of 15 residues. CDR3 DNA: TGTGCCAGCAGCTTAACCGGGACTAGCGGCGATGAGCAGTTCTTC. Translation gives CASSLTGTSGDEQFF.

The J gene is TRBJ2-7, the V gene TRBV7-3; D is perhaps TRBD2 (6 bases). The germline CDR1 and CDR2 sequences are SGHTA and FQGTGA. The CDR3 totals 15 residues. The germline V and J ends were trimmed by 6 bases and 4 bases, with 19 bases remaining between them. The CDR3 region has the DNA TGTGCCAGCAGTTTACACAGCGGGCCCGGATACGAGCAGTACTTC. Translation: CASSLHSGPGYEQYF.

This sequence joins TRBV19 and TRBJ1-1; unclear D gene. The germline V gene has CDR1 LNHDA and CDR2 SQIVND (reference sequence). The CDR3 sequence is 15 residues long. The germline V and J ends were trimmed by 3 bases and 3 bases, with 14 bases remaining between them. The CDR3 nucleotides are TGTGCCAGTAGTATGGTTAACCTTTTCGACACTGAAGCTTTCTTT. Protein product: CASSMVNLFDTEAFF.

This clone appeared once. The rearrangement links TRBV7-9 to TRBJ2-2, with no clear D. Trimming removed 5 bases at V and 6 bases at J, with 7 bases between. CDR1 and CDR2 (germline): SEHNR, FQNEAQ (reference sequence). The CDR3 is made up of 12 amino acids. The CDR3 here is CASSPRPGELFF. CDR3 sequence (DNA): TGTGCCAGCAGCCCGAGACCCGGGGAGCTGTTTTTT.

J is TRBJ2-7 and V is TRBV3-1 (or the pseudogene TRBV3-2); 8 bases match TRBD1. CDR1 and CDR2 (germline): LGHDT, YNNKEL (reference sequence). This CDR3 region has 15 residues. Germline trimming cut 4 bases from V and 2 bases from J; bases unmatched to any gene: 7. The CDR3 is CASSPAGTGTYEQYF. The CDR3 DNA reads TGTGCCAGCAGCCCCGCAGGGACAGGAACCTACGAGCAGTACTTC.

This clone came up once. This sequence joins TRBV25-1 and TRBJ2-7; no reliable D call. Germline CDR1 MGHDK, CDR2 SYGVNS. V was shortened by 3 bases and J by 3 bases, with 6 bases between the two germline ends. This CDR3 spans 12 amino acids. CDR3 residues: CASSEGHYEQYF. Written as DNA, the CDR3 is TGTGCCAGCAGTGAGGGCCACTACGAGCAGTACTTC.

This chain uses TRBV18 with TRBJ1-2; D might be TRBD1 (6 bases). This CDR3 has 16 amino acids. CDR1 and CDR2 (germline): KGHSH, LQKENI. V was clipped by 3 bases and J by 4 bases, with 18 bases between them. The CDR3 DNA sequence: TGTGCCAGCTCACCCATCCGGGGGCGGAACTCCTATGGCTACACCTTC. Its protein product is CASSPIRGRNSYGYTF.

The rearrangement uses TRBV5-8 and TRBJ2-2; D might be TRBD1 or TRBD2, each matching 5 bases. The CDR3 covers 15 residues. Germline CDR1 reads SGHTS; CDR2 reads YDEGEE. With 4 bases removed from V and 0 bases from J, the gap between germline ends came to 10 bases. CDR3 protein: CASSPGTANTGELFF. The CDR3 nucleotides are TGTGCCAGCAGCCCCGGGACCGCGAACACCGGGGAGCTGTTTTTT. Full variable domain (rest looked up from reference TRBV5-8 and TRBJ2-2): EAGVTQSPTHLIKTRGQQATLRCSPISGHTSVYWYQQALGLGLQFLLWYDEGEERNRGNFPPRFSGRQFPNYSSELNVNALELEDSALYLCASSPGTANTGELFFGEGSRLTVL.

This sequence joins TRBV27 and TRBJ1-4; D is unresolved. The CDR3 covers 14 residues. Per the germline V gene, CDR1 is MNHEY and CDR2 is SMNVEV (reference sequence). V dropped 3 bases and J dropped 3 bases, with 8 bases sitting between them. DNA for the CDR3: TGTGCCAGCAGTTTGAGGACTTCTAATGAAAAACTGTTTTTT. Protein product: CASSLRTSNEKLFF.

This chain links TRBV4-1 with TRBJ1-2; TRBD1 aligns across 7 bases. CDR1 is MGHRA and CDR2 is YSYEKL in the germline V gene. This CDR3 is 18 amino acids long. Trimming removed 1 base from V and 1 base from J; junction bases left unmatched: 12. In DNA, the CDR3 is TGCGCCAGCAGCCAAGCGCCCCGAGGGACAGCTTATAACTATGGCTACACCTTC. It is translated as CASSQAPRGTAYNYGYTF.

The rearrangement uses TRBV15 and TRBJ2-1, with TRBD2 matching over 9 bases. Germline CDR1 LNHNV, CDR2 YYDKDF (reference sequence). This CDR3 region has 15 residues. The V segment lost 3 bases and the J segment 3 bases; nucleotides outside the gene matches: 3. The CDR3 sequence is CATSSRTSDYNEQFF. CDR3 DNA: TGTGCCACCAGCAGTCGGACTAGCGACTACAATGAGCAGTTCTTC.

The chain carries TRBV12-3 or TRBV12-4 and TRBJ1-2; possible D gene TRBD1, 6 bases. The CDR3 loop spans 12 amino acids. The V gene lost 7 bases and the J gene lost 5 bases, with 11 bases spanning the gap. The CDR3 nucleotides read TGTGCCAGCAATGGGGGCTTATATGGCTACACCTTC. This translates into CASNGGLYGYTF.

This chain joins TRBV28 and TRBJ1-2; D gene ambiguous. The CDR3 covers 15 residues. V shed 3 bases and J shed 10 bases, with 21 bases lying between them. Germline V gene lookup returns CDR1 MDHEN and CDR2 SYDVKM. CDR3 nucleotides: TGTGCCAGCAGTTTGGACTTGGGGTCGTCAATTGTCTACACCTTC. This encodes CASSLDLGSSIVYTF.

The rearrangement uses TRBV19 and TRBJ2-2; D may match TRBD1 or TRBD2 (6 bases each). This CDR3 contains 19 residues. Germline CDR1 is LNHDA and CDR2 is SQIVND (reference sequence). With 5 bases removed from V and 3 bases from J, the gap between germline ends came to 25 bases. The DNA for the CDR3 is TGTGCCAGTAGTCCCCGTGGGGGGCCTACAGAAATAGACACCGGGGAGCTGTTTTTT. Its protein product is CASSPRGGPTEIDTGELFF. Variable domain in full (rest from reference TRBV19 and TRBJ2-2): DGGITQSPKYLFRKEGQNVTLSCEQNLNHDAMYWYRQDPGQGLRLIYYSQIVNDFQKGDIAEGYSVSREKKESFPLTVTSAQKNPTAFYLCASSPRGGPTEIDTGELFFGEGSRLTVL.

CDR3 nucleotide sequence: TGTGCCAGCAGACCCCTGGGGACAGATTCCTACGAGCAGTACTTC. Protein: CASRPLGTDSYEQYF. The chain combines TRBV6-5 with TRBJ2-7, with 7 bases matching TRBD1. V dropped 6 bases and J dropped 1; count of bases not matched to a gene: 9. The CDR3 length is 15 residues. Germline values: CDR1 MNHEY, CDR2 SVGAGI.

CDR3 amino acids: CASRSPRQGSYEQYF. Here the CDR3 DNA reads TGTGCCAGCAGGTCTCCACGGCAGGGAAGCTACGAGCAGTACTTC. The chain couples TRBV28 to TRBJ2-7; D is perhaps TRBD1 (5 bases). This CDR3 contains 15 residues. V was cut by 6 bases and J by 3 bases, with 18 bases left in between. The germline CDR1 and CDR2 sequences are MDHEN and SYDVKM.

This clone has a single count. This chain uses TRBV4-1 with TRBJ1-2; no definite D call. From germline, CDR1 is MGHRA and CDR2 YSYEKL. This CDR3 has 12 amino acids. V dropped 1 base and J dropped 8 bases, with 8 bases sitting between them. The CDR3 here is CASSQARWGYTF. The CDR3 region has the DNA TGCGCCAGCAGCCAAGCCAGATGGGGCTACACCTTC.

This rearrangement joins TRBV5-1 to TRBJ2-7, with 8 bases lining up with TRBD2. Germline V lookup: CDR1 SGHRS, CDR2 YFSETQ. This CDR3 has 14 residues. Losses at the gene ends were 3 bases for V and 5 bases for J; bases not matched to a gene: 7. The CDR3 loop reads CASSSEAGDDEQYF. The CDR3 DNA sequence: TGCGCCAGCAGCTCGGAAGCGGGAGACGACGAGCAGTACTTC. Together with reference TRBV5-1 and TRBJ2-7, the CDR3 gives the full variable domain: KAGVTQTPRYLIKTRGQQVTLSCSPISGHRSVSWYQQTPGQGLQFLFEYFSETQRNKGNFPGRFSGRQFSNSRSEMNVSTLELGDSALYLCASSSEAGDDEQYFGPGTRLTVT.